This T cell receptor beta chain was documented in a study of T cells in Graves' hyperthyroidism and ophthalmopathy. Amplification targeted TCR beta CDR3 regions from RNA transcripts. During a first-round RT-PCR of the TCR CDR3, the HTBI primer set was used. TCRdb itself ran the multiplex PCR reads through MiXCR, one entry per CDR3 protein. Among 550,000 to 600,000 distinct CDR3 sequences, around 15% were seen once, and the ten largest hold more than 15%. This CDR3 has 15 residues. Trimming at V came to 4 bases and at J to 0 bases, leaving 6 bases not matched to a gene. Per germline, CDR1 DFQATT and CDR2 SNEGSKA (reference sequence).

The chain combines TRBV20-1 with TRBJ2-7, with TRBD2 identical over 10 bases. The receptor was derived from a woman between 18 and 29 years old with Graves' hyperthyroidism. Sequencing was done on a sample of blood. CDR3 DNA: TGCAGTGCTACTACTAGCGGGACCACCTCCTACGAGCAGTACTTC. Translating gives CSATTSGTTSYEQYF.